These 14 T cell receptor beta chains came from one sample sequenced in a study of T-cell memory formation after mild COVID-19. From the 5' RACE reads, TCRdb called clonotypes with MiXCR, one entry per CDR3 protein. The sample has 300,000 to 350,000 distinct CDR3 sequences; around 13% are singletons. Sequencing was performed on PBMCs or a T cell subset sorted from them (not recorded which). The receptors originated from a man aged 18 to 29 who had mild COVID-19 (a few samples of this study predate the infection). Cell type and time point are not known.

This clonotype was counted a single time. The final CDR3 position lacks the conserved phenylalanine or tryptophan, pointing to a likely read error. CDR3 sequence reads: CSVEGFRGAGETQYL. The CDR3 nucleotides are TGCAGCGTTGAAGGGTTCCGGGGGGCTGGCGAGACCCAGTACTTA. This chain connects TRBV29-1 to TRBJ2-5; D possibly corresponds to TRBD2 (7 bases). This CDR3 region has 15 residues. V was pared by 1 base and J by 5 bases, with 17 bases between. CDR1 and CDR2 from the germline V gene are SQVTM and ANQGSEA.

This clonotype showed up just a few times. The chain joins TRBV5-1 to TRBJ2-2; D is unclear. V was clipped by 1 base and J by 4 bases, with 8 bases between them. Per the germline V gene, CDR1 is SGHRS and CDR2 is YFSETQ. The CDR3 covers 14 residues. CDR3 bases: TGCGCCAGCAGCTTGTGGCAGACCACCGGGGAGCTGTTTTTT. Protein: CASSLWQTTGELFF.

The gene calls are TRBV29-1 and TRBJ1-2; D gene uncertain. CDR3 length equals 11 residues. Germline assignment: CDR1 SQVTM and CDR2 ANQGSEA. V shed 4 bases and J shed 7 bases, with 10 bases lying between them. Here the CDR3 DNA reads TGCAGCGTTGTTTCGGGGTTTGGCTACACCTTC. Translated: CSVVSGFGYTF. The full variable domain, with the rest looked up from reference TRBV29-1 and TRBJ1-2, is SAVISQKPSRDICQRGTSLTIQCQVDSQVTMMFWYRQQPGQSLTLIATANQGSEATYESGFVIDKFPISRPNLTFSTLTVSNMSPEDSSIYLCSVVSGFGYTFGSGTRLTVV.

In this sample, this clonotype turned up once. The genes are TRBV6-5 and TRBJ1-2, with unresolved D. V dropped 5 bases and J dropped 7 bases, with 11 bases sitting between them. The CDR3 has 12 residues. Germline values: CDR1 MNHEY, CDR2 SVGAGI. The CDR3 DNA reads TGTGCCAGCAGTCGGTACGGAGGTGGCTACACCTTC. Translated, it gives CASSRYGGGYTF.

The genes are TRBV5-1 and TRBJ2-7; D possibly corresponds to TRBD1 (5 bases). V was clipped by 0 bases and J by 3 bases, with 13 bases between them. CDR1 is SGHRS and CDR2 is YFSETQ in the germline V gene. The CDR3 spans 15 residues. The CDR3: CASSLGVGVLYEQYF. The CDR3 DNA follows: TGCGCCAGCAGCTTGGGAGTAGGGGTCCTCTACGAGCAGTACTTC.

There are a few counts of this clonotype. J is TRBJ2-7 and V is TRBV1; TRBD1, as called in the table, went unchecked against the DNA. TRBV1 is a listed pseudogene. The CDR3 consists of 14 residues. The CDR3 DNA reads as TGCACCAGCAGCCAACAGGGTGAGGCAGAGGAGCAGTACGTC. Amino acid sequence: CTSSQQGEAEEQYV.

In this sample, this clonotype turned up a few times. V and J are TRBV7-9 and TRBJ2-1; 7 bases are a match to TRBD1. V lost 6 bases and J lost 3; bases outside the gene matches: 8. Germline V gives CDR1 SEHNR, CDR2 FQNEAQ (reference sequence). The CDR3 covers 15 residues. CDR3 in DNA: TGTGCCAGCAGGGGAACCGGGACAGACTACAATGAGCAGTTCTTC. This sequence encodes CASRGTGTDYNEQFF.

This clonotype was observed a few times. The rearrangement joins TRBV5-1 to TRBJ2-5; 8 nucleotides align to TRBD1. With V trimmed by 2 bases and J by 1 base, 4 bases remained unmatched. The CDR3 is 15 amino acids. Germline-derived CDR1 and CDR2 are SGHRS and YFSETQ. CDR3 sequence (DNA): TGCGCCAGCAGCTTAAGGACAGGGCCCCAAGAGACCCAGTACTTC. This codes for CASSLRTGPQETQYF.

The chain recombines TRBV5-4 with TRBJ1-2, with a weak D call TRBD1 (6 bases). The ends were cut back, 4 bases at V and 2 bases at J, with 18 bases in the middle. The CDR3 sequence is 16 residues long. Germline CDR1 is SGHNT and CDR2 is YYREEE (reference sequence). The DNA for the CDR3 is TGTGCCAGCAGCCAAACCACCGGGACAAACAACTATGGCTACACCTTC. Protein product: CASSQTTGTNNYGYTF.

The V gene is TRBV27, the J gene TRBJ2-7; 7 bases map to TRBD1. V gave up 2 bases and J gave up 6 bases; unmatched junction bases: 16. CDR1 is MNHEY and CDR2 is SMNVEV in the germline V gene (reference sequence). The CDR3 is 17 residues long. CDR3 amino acids: CASSLLSARGRSREQYF. The CDR3 DNA reads as TGTGCCAGCAGTTTACTGAGCGCGAGGGGGCGCTCCCGCGAGCAGTACTTC.

The gene calls are TRBV2 and TRBJ2-6; 7 bases fit TRBD1. The CDR3 runs to 16 residues. Per germline, CDR1 SNHLY and CDR2 FYNNEI. V was pared by 2 bases and J by 0 bases, with 1 base of the junction left unmatched. CDR3 nucleotide sequence: TGTGCCAGCAGTGAAACAGGGGCCTCTGGGGCCAACGTCCTGACTTTC. Translation: CASSETGASGANVLTF.

This clonotype showed up just a few times. This chain links TRBV3-1 with TRBJ2-7; a weak D match, TRBD1 (5 bases). The germline V gene encodes CDR1 LGHDT and CDR2 YNNKEL (reference sequence). The CDR3 has 11 amino acids. Deletions cut 5 bases from V and 5 bases from J, with 7 bases between. Written as DNA, the CDR3 is TGTGCCAGCAGCAAGACAGACGAGCAGTACTTC. Encoded protein: CASSKTDEQYF.

This clonotype was detected only a few times. The chain joins TRBV4-1 to TRBJ1-1; no clear D gene. V was cut by 1 base and J by 8 bases, with 8 bases left in between. Germline V lookup: CDR1 MGHRA, CDR2 YSYEKL. The CDR3 consists of 12 residues. This chain's CDR3 is CASSQVSSEAFF. The DNA for the CDR3 is TGCGCCAGCAGCCAAGTCTCCTCCGAAGCTTTCTTT.

The V call is TRBV29-1, the J call TRBJ1-2, with 11 positions matching TRBD1. With V trimmed by 7 bases and J by 3 bases, 13 bases remained unmatched. This CDR3 region has 16 residues. The germline V gene encodes CDR1 SQVTM and CDR2 ANQGSEA. CDR3 sequence (DNA): TGCAGCGGAAGATCAGGGACAGGGGGGCCTCACTATGGCTACACCTTC. It encodes CSGRSGTGGPHYGYTF.